What follows are 11 T cell receptor beta chains derived from one specimen sequenced in a study of regulatory T cells in long-lasting Graves disease (TCRdb year 2021). The time point label, read with the paper, signifies: newly diagnosed GD, antithyroid drugs for less than 3 months. For both TCR sequencing and RNA sequencing, RNA was extracted from PBMCs using TRIzol. Libraries came from multiplex PCR. The run used an Illumina HiSeq 4000. To build TCR beta libraries, CDR3 regions were amplified by Arm-PCR using iRepertoire HTBI primers. TCRdb took the public reads, trimmed them with fastp at Q25, ran MiXCR for clone calling and kept in-frame beta chains. Identical CDR3 protein sequences are pooled into one entry, listed with their most common genes and DNA. The sample data list about half a million distinct CDR3 sequences, and 12% of these were observed just once. The ten largest clones add up to 8.9% of the sample.

These records were also assigned to another study, of T cells in Graves' hyperthyroidism and ophthalmopathy.

The starting material was peripheral blood mononuclear cells (PBMCs), obtained at new diagnosis, from a patient treated with antithyroid drugs. The receptors derive from a woman aged 30 to 39 with Graves disease. Donor details come from another sample of the same person, matched by shared clones.

The chain is built from TRBV9 and TRBJ2-2; D possibly corresponds to TRBD2 (6 bases). Trimming pared 0 bases from V and 7 bases from J, leaving 16 bases between. Germline CDR1 and CDR2: SGDLS and YYNGEE. The CDR3 is 16 residues long. CDR3 residues: CASSVGRRVFSGELFF. CDR3 coding DNA: TGTGCCAGCAGCGTAGGGAGGAGGGTTTTCAGCGGGGAGCTGTTTTTT.

The table lists this clonotype with many counts. The rearrangement uses TRBV2 and TRBJ1-1; D is undetermined. From germline, CDR1 is SNHLY and CDR2 FYNNEI. The CDR3 spans 13 residues. Trimming cost V 7 bases and J 1 base, with 10 bases left between them. CDR3 region: CASIVGENTEAFF. In DNA, the CDR3 is TGTGCCAGCATCGTGGGAGAGAACACTGAAGCTTTCTTT.

This clonotype occurred many times. The V and J genes are TRBV4-1 and TRBJ2-3; D is possibly TRBD2 (5 bases). The CDR3 consists of 16 residues. V gave up 4 bases and J gave up 2 bases, with 16 bases separating them. Germline CDR1 MGHRA, CDR2 YSYEKL. Written as DNA, the CDR3 is TGCGCCAGCAGCCCTCCCACTAGTACTTCCACAGATACGCAGTATTTT. It specifies CASSPPTSTSTDTQYF.

V usage is TRBV4-2 and J usage is TRBJ2-3, with 9 bases that match TRBD2. Trimming cost V 7 bases and J 2 bases; bases outside gene matches: 13. CDR3 length: 17 amino acids. Germline V gene lookup returns CDR1 LGHNA and CDR2 YNFKEQ. CDR3 bases: TGTGCCAGCAAGTATGGGACTAGCCTACGATTCACAGATACGCAGTATTTT. It is translated as CASKYGTSLRFTDTQYF.

The sample holds many counts of this clonotype. J is TRBJ2-1 and V is TRBV20-1; 7 bases fit TRBD2. The CDR3 is 13 residues long. Germline-derived CDR1 and CDR2 are DFQATT and SNEGSKA (reference sequence). Trimming at V came to 6 bases and at J to 7 bases, leaving 9 bases not matched to a gene. CDR3 sequence reads: CSADGLERNEQFF. Here the CDR3 DNA reads TGCAGTGCCGACGGACTAGAGAGGAATGAGCAGTTCTTC.

In this sample, this clonotype turned up many times. The chain recombines TRBV28 with TRBJ2-5; a weak D match, TRBD2 (5 bases). The CDR3 is made up of 10 amino acids. V was cut by 10 bases and J by 4 bases, with 7 bases left in between. CDR1 is MDHEN and CDR2 is SYDVKM in the germline V gene. Here the CDR3 DNA reads TGTGCCACCCTAGCAGAGACCCAGTACTTC. Amino acids: CATLAETQYF.

At least ten counts were recorded for this clonotype. The chain combines TRBV6-2 or TRBV6-3 with TRBJ1-2; 11 nucleotides match TRBD1. This CDR3 has 15 residues. With V trimmed by 0 bases and J by 4 bases, 1 base remained unmatched. CDR1 MNHEY and CDR2 SVGEGT come from the germline V gene. CDR3 protein: CASSYSGTGGYGYTF. As DNA, the CDR3 is TGTGCCAGCAGTTACTCCGGGACAGGGGGCTATGGCTACACCTTC.

This chain uses TRBV7-2 with TRBJ2-2; the match to TRBD1 covers 7 bases. Germline V gene data show CDR1 as SGHTA and CDR2 as FQGNSA. Losses at the gene ends were 5 bases for V and 4 bases for J; bases not matched to a gene: 10. This CDR3 region has 16 residues. The CDR3, as DNA: TGTGCCAGCAGCCCGGGGAAGGGGGCCGGCACCGGGGAGCTGTTTTTT. This gives the protein CASSPGKGAGTGELFF.

Ten or more counts support this clonotype. This chain joins TRBV12-3 or TRBV12-4 and TRBJ2-2; D unclear. Trimming removed 3 bases from V and 0 bases from J, with 8 bases in between. The CDR3 runs to 15 residues. The CDR3 nucleotides are TGTGCCAGCAGTTTTAGGAATACGAACACCGGGGAGCTGTTTTTT. It codes for CASSFRNTNTGELFF.

This clonotype was observed many times. The chain combines TRBV11-3 with TRBJ2-2, with a possible D match to TRBD2 (5 bases). Trimming stripped 9 bases from V and 1 base from J, with 12 bases between. The CDR3 consists of 14 residues. The germline gives CDR1 SGHNT, CDR2 YENEEA. The CDR3 DNA reads TGTGCCAGTACCAGCGGAATGAACACCGGGGAGCTGTTTTTT. It yields the protein CASTSGMNTGELFF.

The sample holds many counts of this clonotype. CDR3 nucleotides: TGTGCCAGCAGCCAAAACAGGGGAGGGTCTGGAACGCAGTATTTT. Encoded protein: CASSQNRGGSGTQYF. The J gene is TRBJ2-3, the V gene TRBV27; D tentatively fits TRBD1 or TRBD2 (7 bases each). Germline CDR1 and CDR2: MNHEY and SMNVEV (reference sequence). V lost 6 bases to trimming and J lost 9 bases, with 22 bases between them. The CDR3 is made up of 15 amino acids.